This TCR beta chain appears in the sequencing data of a study of tumor-infiltrating lymphocytes in localized non-small cell lung cancer. Produced via immunoSEQ multiplex PCR; TCRdb's table is partial and in-frame only. The sample contains around 9,600 clones, around 73% of which appear only once. This clone was recorded a few times. Its antigen is unidentified. The CDR3 covers 13 residues. With 0 bases removed from V and 8 bases from J, the gap between germline ends came to 11 bases. Germline V gives CDR1 SGDLS, CDR2 YYNGEE. Study-wide findings and caveats: Compared with uninvolved lung, tumors showed higher T cell infiltration by TCRbeta sequencing.

The sequencing input was lung tumor tissue. The chain has TRBV9 and TRBJ1-2; D gene uncertain. The origin of this receptor is a human donor with non-small cell lung cancer. CDR3 DNA: TGTGCCAGCAGCGTAGCCGGAGGAGGGGGCTACACCTTC. Its translation: CASSVAGGGGYTF. Full variable domain (remainder filled in from reference TRBV9 and TRBJ1-2): DSGVTQTPKHLITATGQRVTLRCSPRSGDLSVYWYQQSLDQGLQFLIQYYNGEERAKGNILERFSAQQFPDLHSELNLSSLELGDSALYFCASSVAGGGGYTFGSGTRLTVV.